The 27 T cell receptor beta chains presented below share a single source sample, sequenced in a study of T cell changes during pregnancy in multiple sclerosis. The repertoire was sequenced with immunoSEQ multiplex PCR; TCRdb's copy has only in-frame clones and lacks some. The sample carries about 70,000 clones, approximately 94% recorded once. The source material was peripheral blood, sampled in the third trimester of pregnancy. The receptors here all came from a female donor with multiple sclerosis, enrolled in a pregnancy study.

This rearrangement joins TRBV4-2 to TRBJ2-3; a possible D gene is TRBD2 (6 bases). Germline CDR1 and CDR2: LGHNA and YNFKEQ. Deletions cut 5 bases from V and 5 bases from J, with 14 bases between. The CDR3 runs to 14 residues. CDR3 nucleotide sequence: TGTGCCAGCAGCACCGGCGGGGATAGAGATACGCAGTATTTT. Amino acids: CASSTGGDRDTQYF.

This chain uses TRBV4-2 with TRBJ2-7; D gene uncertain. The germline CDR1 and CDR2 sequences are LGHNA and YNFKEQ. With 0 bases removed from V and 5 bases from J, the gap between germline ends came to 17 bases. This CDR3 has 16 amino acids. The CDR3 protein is CASSQELARGRDEQYF. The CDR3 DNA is TGTGCCAGCAGCCAAGAGCTTGCGCGAGGCCGGGACGAGCAGTACTTC.

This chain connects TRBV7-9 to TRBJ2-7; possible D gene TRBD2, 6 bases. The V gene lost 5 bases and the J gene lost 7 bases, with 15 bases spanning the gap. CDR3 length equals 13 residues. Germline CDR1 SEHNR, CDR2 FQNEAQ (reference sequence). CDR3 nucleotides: TGTGCCAGCAGCCCCTCGGGGGATAAAGAGCAGTACTTC. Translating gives CASSPSGDKEQYF.

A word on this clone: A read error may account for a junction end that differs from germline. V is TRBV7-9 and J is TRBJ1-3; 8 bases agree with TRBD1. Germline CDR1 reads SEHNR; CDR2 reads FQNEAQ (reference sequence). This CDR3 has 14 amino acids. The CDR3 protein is CASSLTGAGNTIYF. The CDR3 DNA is TGTGCCAGCAGCTTGACAGGGGCTGGCAACACCATATATTTT.

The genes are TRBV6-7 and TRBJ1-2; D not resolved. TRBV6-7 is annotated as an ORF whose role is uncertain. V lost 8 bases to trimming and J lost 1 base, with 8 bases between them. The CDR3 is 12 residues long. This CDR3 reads CASQRSNYGYTF. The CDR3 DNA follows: TGTGCCAGCCAACGGAGTAACTATGGCTACACCTTC.

This CDR3 is CATRRGTNEKLFF. The CDR3 bases are TGTGCCACACGACGGGGAACTAATGAAAAACTGTTTTTT. The chain links TRBV7-8 to TRBJ1-4; unclear D gene. The CDR3 runs 13 residues. Trimming left V 10 bases short and J 1 base short, with 10 bases between. Germline V gene lookup returns CDR1 SGHVS and CDR2 FQNEAQ.

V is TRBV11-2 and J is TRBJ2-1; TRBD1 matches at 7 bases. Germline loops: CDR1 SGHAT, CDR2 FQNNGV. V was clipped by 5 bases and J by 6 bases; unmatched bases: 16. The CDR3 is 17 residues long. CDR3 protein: CASSPRLTGRLGNEQFF. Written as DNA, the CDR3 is TGTGCCAGCAGCCCGAGATTGACAGGGCGATTGGGCAATGAGCAGTTCTTC.

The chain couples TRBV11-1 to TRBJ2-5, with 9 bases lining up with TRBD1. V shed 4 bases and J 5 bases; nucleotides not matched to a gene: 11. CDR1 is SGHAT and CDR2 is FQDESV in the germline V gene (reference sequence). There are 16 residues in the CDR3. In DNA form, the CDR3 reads TGTGCCAGCAGCTCCTATGGACAGGGGATAGGGGAGACCCAGTACTTC. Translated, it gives CASSSYGQGIGETQYF.

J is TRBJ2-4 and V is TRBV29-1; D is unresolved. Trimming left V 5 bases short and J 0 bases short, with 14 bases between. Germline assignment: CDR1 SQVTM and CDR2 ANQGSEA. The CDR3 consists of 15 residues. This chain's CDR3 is CSVQTGQVAKNIQYF. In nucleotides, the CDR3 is TGCAGCGTTCAAACCGGTCAGGTAGCCAAAAACATTCAGTACTTC.

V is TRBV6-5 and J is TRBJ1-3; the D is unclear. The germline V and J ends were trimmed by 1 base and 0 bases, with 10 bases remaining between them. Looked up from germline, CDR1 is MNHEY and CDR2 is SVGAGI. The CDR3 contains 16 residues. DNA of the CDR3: TGTGCCAGCAGTTACTTTGACGGGAGCTCTGGAAACACCATATATTTT. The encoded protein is CASSYFDGSSGNTIYF.

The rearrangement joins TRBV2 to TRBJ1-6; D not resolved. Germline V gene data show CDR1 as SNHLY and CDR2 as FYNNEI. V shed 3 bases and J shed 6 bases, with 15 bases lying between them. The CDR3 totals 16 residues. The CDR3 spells CASSEEARQLNSPLHF. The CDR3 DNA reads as TGTGCCAGCAGTGAGGAGGCCAGGCAACTTAATTCACCCCTCCACTTT.

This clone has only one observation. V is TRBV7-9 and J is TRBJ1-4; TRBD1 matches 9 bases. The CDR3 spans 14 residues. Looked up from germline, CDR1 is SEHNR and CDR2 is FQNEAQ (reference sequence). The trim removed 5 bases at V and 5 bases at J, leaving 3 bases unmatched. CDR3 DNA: TGTGCCAGCAGCGCCGACAGGGGGAATGAAAAACTGTTTTTT. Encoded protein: CASSADRGNEKLFF.

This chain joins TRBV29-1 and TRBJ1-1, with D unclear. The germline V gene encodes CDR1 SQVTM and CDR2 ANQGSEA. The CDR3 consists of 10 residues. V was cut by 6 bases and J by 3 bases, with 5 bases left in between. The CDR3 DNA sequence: TGCAGCGTGGAGCACACTGAAGCTTTCTTT. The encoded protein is CSVEHTEAFF.

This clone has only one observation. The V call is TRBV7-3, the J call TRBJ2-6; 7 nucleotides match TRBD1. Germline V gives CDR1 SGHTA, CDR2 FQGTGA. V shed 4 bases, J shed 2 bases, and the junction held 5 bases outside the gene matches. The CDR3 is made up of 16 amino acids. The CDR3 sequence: CASSSDRVAGANVLTF. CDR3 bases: TGTGCCAGCAGCTCCGACAGGGTGGCTGGGGCCAACGTCCTGACTTTC.

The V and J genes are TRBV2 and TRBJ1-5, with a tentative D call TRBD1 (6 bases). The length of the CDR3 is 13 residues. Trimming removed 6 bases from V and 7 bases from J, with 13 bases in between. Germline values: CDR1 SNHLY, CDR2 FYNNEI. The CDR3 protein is CASRTGRGQPQHF. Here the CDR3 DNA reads TGTGCCAGCAGAACAGGGAGAGGACAGCCCCAGCATTTT.

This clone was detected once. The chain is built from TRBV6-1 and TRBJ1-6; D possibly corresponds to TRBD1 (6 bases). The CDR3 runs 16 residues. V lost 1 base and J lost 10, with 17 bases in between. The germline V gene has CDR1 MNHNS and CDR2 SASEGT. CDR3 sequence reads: CASSEEGGALNSPLHF. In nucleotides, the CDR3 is TGTGCCAGCAGTGAAGAGGGGGGGGCTCTCAACTCACCCCTCCACTTT.

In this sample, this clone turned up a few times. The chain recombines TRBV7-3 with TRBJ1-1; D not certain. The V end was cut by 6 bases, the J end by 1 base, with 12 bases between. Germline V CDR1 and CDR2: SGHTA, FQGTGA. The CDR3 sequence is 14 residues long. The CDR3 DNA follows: TGTGCCAGCAGATCTTATGAGGCGAACACTGAAGCTTTCTTT. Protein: CASRSYEANTEAFF.

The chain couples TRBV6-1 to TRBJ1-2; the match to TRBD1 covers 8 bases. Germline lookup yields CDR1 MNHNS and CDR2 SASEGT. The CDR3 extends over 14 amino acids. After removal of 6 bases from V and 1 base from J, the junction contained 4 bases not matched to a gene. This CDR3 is CASRAGQVNYGYTF. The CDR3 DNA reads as TGTGCCAGCAGAGCGGGACAGGTTAACTATGGCTACACCTTC.

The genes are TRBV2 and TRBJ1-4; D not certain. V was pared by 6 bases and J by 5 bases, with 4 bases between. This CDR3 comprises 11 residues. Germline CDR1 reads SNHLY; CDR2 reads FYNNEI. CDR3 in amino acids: CASRANEKLFF. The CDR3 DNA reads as TGTGCCAGCAGGGCCAATGAAAAACTGTTTTTT.

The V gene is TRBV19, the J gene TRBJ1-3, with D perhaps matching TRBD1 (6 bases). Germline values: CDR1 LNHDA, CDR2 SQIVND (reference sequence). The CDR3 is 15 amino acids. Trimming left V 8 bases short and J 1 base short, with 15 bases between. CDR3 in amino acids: CASQQGVRSGNTIYF. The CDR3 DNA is TGTGCCAGTCAACAGGGAGTTCGGTCTGGAAACACCATATATTTT.

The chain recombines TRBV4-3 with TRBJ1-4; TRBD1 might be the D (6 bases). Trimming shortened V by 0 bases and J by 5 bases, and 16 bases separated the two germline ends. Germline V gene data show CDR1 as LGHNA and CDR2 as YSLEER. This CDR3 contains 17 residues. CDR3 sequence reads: CASSQDQRGAKNEKLFF. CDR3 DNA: TGCGCCAGCAGCCAAGATCAGCGGGGGGCAAAAAATGAAAAACTGTTTTTT.

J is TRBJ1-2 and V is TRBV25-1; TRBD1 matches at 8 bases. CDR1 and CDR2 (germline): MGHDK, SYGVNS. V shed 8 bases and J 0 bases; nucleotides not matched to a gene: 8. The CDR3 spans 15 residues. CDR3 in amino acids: CASLGTGSSNYGYTF. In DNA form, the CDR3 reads TGTGCCAGCCTCGGGACAGGCTCCTCTAACTATGGCTACACCTTC.

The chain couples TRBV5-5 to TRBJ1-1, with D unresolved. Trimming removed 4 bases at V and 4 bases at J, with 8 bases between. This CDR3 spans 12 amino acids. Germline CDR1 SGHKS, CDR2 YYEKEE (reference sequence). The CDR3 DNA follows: TGTGCCAGCAGCAAAGGGAGCACTGAAGCTTTCTTT. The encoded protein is CASSKGSTEAFF.

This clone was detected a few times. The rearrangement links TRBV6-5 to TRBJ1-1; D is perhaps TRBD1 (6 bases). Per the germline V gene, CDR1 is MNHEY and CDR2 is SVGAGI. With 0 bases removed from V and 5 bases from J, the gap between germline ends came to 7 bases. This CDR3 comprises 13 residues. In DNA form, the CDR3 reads TGTGCCAGCAGTTACTCAGGGGGAACTGAAGCTTTCTTT. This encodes CASSYSGGTEAFF.

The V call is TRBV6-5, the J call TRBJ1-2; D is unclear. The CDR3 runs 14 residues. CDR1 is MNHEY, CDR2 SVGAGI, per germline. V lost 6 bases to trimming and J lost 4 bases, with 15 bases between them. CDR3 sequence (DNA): TGTGCCAGCAGACCTGACTTGCCTCCCTATGGCTACACCTTC. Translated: CASRPDLPPYGYTF.

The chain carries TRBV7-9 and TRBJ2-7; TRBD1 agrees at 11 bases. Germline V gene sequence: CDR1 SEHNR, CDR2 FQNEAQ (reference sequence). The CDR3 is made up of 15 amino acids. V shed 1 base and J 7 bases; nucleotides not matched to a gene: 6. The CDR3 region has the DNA TGTGCCAGCAGCTTAGTCGGACAGGGGGCGGGTGAGCAGTACTTC. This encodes CASSLVGQGAGEQYF.

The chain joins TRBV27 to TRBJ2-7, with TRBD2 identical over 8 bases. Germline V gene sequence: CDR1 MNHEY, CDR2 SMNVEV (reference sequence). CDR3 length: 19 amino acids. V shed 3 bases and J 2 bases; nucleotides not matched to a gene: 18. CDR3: CASSFLPSRGGAKAYEQYF. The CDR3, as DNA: TGTGCCAGCAGTTTCCTCCCTTCTCGGGGGGGGGCAAAGGCCTACGAGCAGTACTTC.